One sample yielded the 18 T cell receptor beta chains listed below, sequenced in a study of cytomegalovirus exposure and HLA in healthy donors. PCR employed 60 Vbeta and 13 Jbeta primers. Libraries were prepared by immunoSEQ multiplex PCR; TCRdb keeps only in-frame clonotypes and omits some of them. The sample lists 160,000 or so clones, over 80% occurring once. Input material: PBMCs. The receptors were sampled from a woman aged 18-30 years in good health and CMV-seronegative.

The V gene is TRBV18, the J gene TRBJ2-3; D is ambiguous. V was trimmed by 2 bases and J by 5 bases, leaving 8 bases between them. This CDR3 comprises 13 residues. Germline V lookup: CDR1 KGHSH, CDR2 LQKENI. The CDR3 sequence is CASSPSNGDTQYF. CDR3 bases: TGTGCCAGCTCACCATCGAACGGAGATACGCAGTATTTT.

This sequence joins TRBV5-1 and TRBJ2-1, with D uncertain. The CDR3 consists of 15 residues. Trimming took 4 bases from V and 0 from J, leaving 11 bases between them. Germline V gene sequence: CDR1 SGHRS, CDR2 YFSETQ. CDR3 sequence reads: CASSPSISSYNEQFF. The CDR3 DNA sequence: TGCGCCAGCAGCCCATCAATCAGCTCCTACAATGAGCAGTTCTTC.

The chain uses TRBV9 and TRBJ2-3; 9 bases match TRBD2. This CDR3 has 16 amino acids. V shed 4 bases, J shed 0 bases, and the junction held 6 bases outside the gene matches. Per the germline V gene, CDR1 is SGDLS and CDR2 is YYNGEE. The CDR3 is CASSPLAGGSTDTQYF. In DNA, the CDR3 is TGTGCCAGCAGCCCCCTGGCGGGGGGGAGCACAGATACGCAGTATTTT.

The chain employs TRBV28 and TRBJ2-3; 12 bases map to TRBD2. Germline CDR1 and CDR2: MDHEN and SYDVKM. Trimming at V came to 3 bases and at J to 2 bases, leaving 9 bases not matched to a gene. The CDR3 has 18 amino acids. DNA of the CDR3: TGTGCCAGCAGTTTTTCGACTAGCGGGGGACCGAACACAGATACGCAGTATTTT. It codes for CASSFSTSGGPNTDTQYF.

The chain couples TRBV19 to TRBJ1-2; the D gene is possibly TRBD1 (5 bases). This CDR3 region has 15 residues. Germline V CDR1 and CDR2: LNHDA, SQIVND (reference sequence). Trimming shortened V by 10 bases and J by 7 bases, and 25 bases separated the two germline ends. For the CDR3, the DNA is TGTGCCACTCACCACACACACAAAGGGGTTAGTGGCTACACCTTC. Translating it yields CATHHTHKGVSGYTF.

This clone has only one observation. CDR3 coding DNA: TGTGCCAGCAGTGCGAACAGGGTTCATGGCTACACCTTC. Its translation is CASSANRVHGYTF. The chain has TRBV2 and TRBJ1-2; the D gene is possibly TRBD1 (6 bases). This CDR3 comprises 13 residues. V lost 4 bases and J 6 bases, leaving 12 bases between the germline ends. Per germline, CDR1 SNHLY and CDR2 FYNNEI.

J is TRBJ1-6 and V is TRBV7-2; D not resolved. This CDR3 comprises 16 residues. CDR1 and CDR2 (germline): SGHTA, FQGNSA. Deletions cut 6 bases from V and 0 bases from J, with 12 bases between. The CDR3 loop is CASSSRRSSYNSPLHF. In nucleotides, the CDR3 is TGTGCCAGCAGTAGTAGGAGGAGCTCCTATAATTCACCCCTCCACTTT.

This chain uses TRBV2 with TRBJ1-5; 7 bases fit TRBD1. Germline V gene sequence: CDR1 SNHLY, CDR2 FYNNEI. This CDR3 is 14 amino acids long. Losses at the gene ends were 6 bases for V and 9 bases for J; bases not matched to a gene: 11. The CDR3 region is CASRVQGGSLPQHF. DNA for the CDR3: TGTGCCAGCAGGGTTCAGGGGGGATCACTGCCCCAGCATTTT.

The chain uses TRBV5-4 and TRBJ2-7, with TRBD1 as a possible D gene (6 bases). The CDR3 has 14 residues. The germline V and J ends were trimmed by 4 bases and 5 bases, with 16 bases remaining between them. The V gene's germline CDR1 is SGHNT and CDR2 YYREEE (reference sequence). CDR3 amino acids: CASSTTGKIDEQYF. The CDR3 DNA sequence: TGTGCCAGCAGCACCACAGGGAAAATCGACGAGCAGTACTTC.

V gene TRBV27 combines with J gene TRBJ1-5, with 10 nucleotides matching TRBD1. This CDR3 is 16 amino acids long. CDR1 is MNHEY and CDR2 is SMNVEV in the germline V gene (reference sequence). Losses at the gene ends were 5 bases for V and 3 bases for J; bases not matched to a gene: 7. The CDR3, as DNA: TGTGCCAGCAGTCCGTCGACAGGGGGCAACAATCAGCCCCAGCATTTT. Translation: CASSPSTGGNNQPQHF.

Notes on this clone: Germline is not matched at one junction end, which may reflect a read error. This chain joins TRBV15 and TRBJ1-6; D not certain. CDR1 is LNHNV, CDR2 YYDKDF, per germline (reference sequence). The CDR3 length is 14 residues. CDR3 residues: CATSNRQYNSPPHF. The DNA of the CDR3 is TGTGCCACCAGTAACAGACAATATAATTCACCCCCCCACTTT.

The CDR3 sequence is CATSRDLGGIYRVGYGYTF. DNA for the CDR3: TGTGCCACCAGCAGAGATCTTGGGGGAATATACAGGGTAGGATATGGCTACACCTTC. The V gene is TRBV15, the J gene TRBJ1-2, with a possible D match to TRBD1 (6 bases). V lost 0 bases and J lost 5, with 25 bases in between. The germline V gene has CDR1 LNHNV and CDR2 YYDKDF (reference sequence). The CDR3 has 19 amino acids.

As for this clone: One end of the junction is discordant with germline, which a read error may explain. Distinct nucleotide sequences in the sample also encode this CDR3. V and J are TRBV7-8 and TRBJ1-1; TRBD1 aligns across 9 bases. CDR1 is SGHVS and CDR2 is FQNEAQ in the germline V gene. This CDR3 spans 15 amino acids. The DNA for the CDR3 is TGCGCCAGCAGCTACAGGGGGCGCGGGAACACTGAAGCTTTCTTT. Translation: CASSYRGRGNTEAFF. Combining the CDR3 with reference TRBV7-8 and TRBJ1-1 gives the whole variable domain GAGVSQSPRYKVAKRGQDVALRCDPISGHVSLFWYQQALGQGPEFLTYFQNEAQLDKSGLPSDRFFAERPEGSVSTLKIQRTQQEDSAVYLCASSYRGRGNTEAFFGQGTRLTVV.

The chain employs TRBV6-5 and TRBJ1-3; weak D call: TRBD1 (5 bases). The CDR3 totals 14 residues. Germline V gene sequence: CDR1 MNHEY, CDR2 SVGAGI. V was cut by 5 bases and J by 0 bases, with 8 bases left in between. DNA of the CDR3: TGTGCCAGCAGTGCGACAGTCTCTGGAAACACCATATATTTT. The encoded protein is CASSATVSGNTIYF.

CDR3 nucleotides: TGTGCCAGCAGCCCTAGCGGGGGGCGGGAGACCCAGTACTTC. Translating gives CASSPSGGRETQYF. This chain joins TRBV11-3 and TRBJ2-5, with 11 bases fitting TRBD2. CDR1 SGHNT and CDR2 YENEEA come from the germline V gene. V lost 5 bases and J lost 5; bases outside the gene matches: 4. The CDR3 consists of 14 residues. The variable domain in full, completed from reference TRBV11-3 and TRBJ2-5, reads EAGVVQSPRYKIIEKKQPVAFWCNPISGHNTLYWYLQNLGQGPELLIRYENEEAVDDSQLPKDRFSAERLKGVDSTLKIQPAELGDSAVYLCASSPSGGRETQYFGPGTRLLVL.

This rearrangement joins TRBV4-1 to TRBJ2-2; D is uncertain. Trimming took off 0 bases at V and 7 bases at J, with 9 bases between the two ends. This CDR3 has 14 residues. Germline V CDR1 and CDR2: MGHRA, YSYEKL. The CDR3 bases are TGCGCCAGCAGCCAAGAATTCCCAGTCGGGGAGCTGTTTTTT. It is translated as CASSQEFPVGELFF.

This sequence joins TRBV28 and TRBJ2-1; no definite D call. The germline V and J ends were trimmed by 5 bases and 6 bases, with 14 bases remaining between them. The CDR3 sequence is 14 residues long. Germline-derived CDR1 and CDR2 are MDHEN and SYDVKM. The CDR3 spells CASSPKLRLNEQFF. The CDR3 DNA reads TGTGCCAGCAGTCCGAAACTAAGACTCAATGAGCAGTTCTTC.

The rearrangement joins TRBV28 to TRBJ1-5, with 11 nucleotides matching TRBD1. The CDR3 has 15 residues. Germline V gene data show CDR1 as MDHEN and CDR2 as SYDVKM. The J segment lost 7 bases and the V segment lost 7 bases, leaving 9 bases of the junction unmatched. This CDR3 reads CASTLMDRGRQPQHF. CDR3 bases: TGTGCCAGCACCCTAATGGACAGGGGGCGACAGCCCCAGCATTTT. The full variable domain, its missing parts supplied by reference TRBV28 and TRBJ1-5, is DVKVTQSSRYLVKRTGEKVFLECVQDMDHENMFWYRQDPGLGLRLIYFSYDVKMKEKGDIPEGYSVSREKKERFSLILESASTNQTSMYLCASTLMDRGRQPQHFGDGTRLSIL.